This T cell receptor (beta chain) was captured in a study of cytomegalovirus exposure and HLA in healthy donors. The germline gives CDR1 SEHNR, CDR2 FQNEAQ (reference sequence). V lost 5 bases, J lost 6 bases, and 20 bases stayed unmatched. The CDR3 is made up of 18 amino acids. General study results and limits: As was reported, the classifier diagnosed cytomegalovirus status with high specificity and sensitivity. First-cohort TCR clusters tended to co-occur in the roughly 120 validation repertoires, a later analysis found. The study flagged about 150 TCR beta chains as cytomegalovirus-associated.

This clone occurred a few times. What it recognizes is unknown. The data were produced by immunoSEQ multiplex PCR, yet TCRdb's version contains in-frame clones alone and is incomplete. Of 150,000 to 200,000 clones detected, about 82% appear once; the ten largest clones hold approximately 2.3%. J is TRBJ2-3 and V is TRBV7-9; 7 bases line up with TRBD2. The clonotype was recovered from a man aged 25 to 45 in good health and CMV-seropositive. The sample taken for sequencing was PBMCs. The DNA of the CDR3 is TGTGCCAGCAGCCTAGAGCAGGGCGGGGGTTTTTACTTGGATACGCAGTATTTT. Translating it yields CASSLEQGGGFYLDTQYF.